A few counts support the clone carrying this TCR beta chain. The V end was cut by 5 bases, the J end by 8 bases, with 14 bases between. This CDR3 contains 13 residues. The germline CDR1 and CDR2 sequences are SGHRS and YFSETQ. This specimen belongs to a study of patients and donors after allogeneic stem cell transplantation. Each CDR3 protein is one row after TCRdb ran MiXCR on the RT-PCR reads. This sample carries about 960,000 distinct CDR3 sequences, about 20% of them seen once, and the ten largest clones take around 5.5%. The sequence came from a human donor who was either an allogeneic HSCT recipient or a stem cell or donor lymphocyte infusion donor (not recorded which). It is not recorded whose cells these are; they may come from a transplant donor. The sequencing input was blood, either unsorted or a sorted T cell fraction (not recorded which). The J gene is TRBJ2-1, the V gene TRBV5-1; D is unresolved. CDR3 in amino acids: CASSRTLLDEQFF. In DNA form, the CDR3 reads TGCGCCAGCAGTAGAACATTACTCGATGAGCAGTTCTTC.